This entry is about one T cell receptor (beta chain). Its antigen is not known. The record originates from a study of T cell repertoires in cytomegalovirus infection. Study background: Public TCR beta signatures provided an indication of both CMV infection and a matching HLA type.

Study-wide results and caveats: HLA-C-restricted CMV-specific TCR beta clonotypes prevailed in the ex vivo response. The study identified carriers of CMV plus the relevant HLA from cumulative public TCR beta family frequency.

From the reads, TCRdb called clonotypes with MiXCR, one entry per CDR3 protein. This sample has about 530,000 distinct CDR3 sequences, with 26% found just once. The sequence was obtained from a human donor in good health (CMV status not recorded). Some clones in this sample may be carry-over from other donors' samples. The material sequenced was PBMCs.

Here the CDR3 reads CASSDPRGTDTQYF. For the CDR3, the DNA is TGTGCCAGCAGTGACCCCCGAGGCACAGATACGCAGTATTTT. The rearrangement links TRBV25-1 to TRBJ2-3; D gene uncertain. The CDR3 covers 14 residues. Germline V lookup: CDR1 MGHDK, CDR2 SYGVNS. Deletions cut 3 bases from V and 1 base from J, with 8 bases between.